Listed here are 30 T cell receptor beta chains from one sample, sequenced in a study of cytomegalovirus exposure and HLA in healthy donors. Sequencing was performed with immunoSEQ multiplex PCR; in TCRdb, only in-frame clones are kept and a portion is missing. The sample lists under 95,000 clones, roughly 93% occurring once. Source material: PBMCs. The receptors originated from a man aged 25 to 45 in good health and CMV-seronegative.

The chain recombines TRBV19 with TRBJ1-2, with no clear D. The germline CDR1 and CDR2 sequences are LNHDA and SQIVND (reference sequence). V dropped 5 bases and J dropped 3 bases, with 10 bases sitting between them. The CDR3 runs to 13 residues. CDR3 sequence (DNA): TGTGCCAGTAGTCCTTCTCGGGACTATGGCTACACCTTC. Translating gives CASSPSRDYGYTF.

In this sample, this clone turned up a few times. The chain uses TRBV6-1 and TRBJ1-1; no clear D. The CDR3 extends over 14 amino acids. CDR1 MNHNS and CDR2 SASEGT come from the germline V gene. V lost 7 bases and J 3 bases, leaving 15 bases between the germline ends. CDR3 amino acids: CASTRVSGDTEAFF. CDR3 sequence (DNA): TGTGCCAGCACGAGGGTATCCGGCGACACTGAAGCTTTCTTT.

This chain uses TRBV5-1 with TRBJ2-7, with TRBD1 identical over 11 bases. CDR1 SGHRS and CDR2 YFSETQ come from the germline V gene. The CDR3 length is 13 residues. With 3 bases clipped from V and 5 bases from J, the junction kept 1 base outside the gene matches. CDR3 DNA sequence: TGCGCCAGCAGCTCGGGACAGGGGGACGAGCAGTACTTC. Translating gives CASSSGQGDEQYF.

The chain carries TRBV7-9 and TRBJ2-3; tentatively, D is TRBD1 (6 bases). Trimming took off 3 bases at V and 0 bases at J, with 7 bases between the two ends. The CDR3 loop spans 14 amino acids. Germline values: CDR1 SEHNR, CDR2 FQNEAQ (reference sequence). CDR3 sequence (DNA): TGTGCCAGCAGCTTGACAGGTAGCACAGATACGCAGTATTTT. This codes for CASSLTGSTDTQYF.

V usage is TRBV9 and J usage is TRBJ1-1; D might be TRBD1 (5 bases). Germline V gives CDR1 SGDLS, CDR2 YYNGEE. V gave up 4 bases and J gave up 0 bases, with 13 bases separating them. CDR3 length: 15 residues. Here the CDR3 DNA reads TGTGCCAGCAGCCGCGGGGGAGGGCTGAACACTGAAGCTTTCTTT. This translates into CASSRGGGLNTEAFF.

J is TRBJ2-2 and V is TRBV11-3, with 12 bases that match TRBD2. The germline V gene encodes CDR1 SGHNT and CDR2 YENEEA. The CDR3 has 14 amino acids. The V segment lost 4 bases and the J segment 10 bases; nucleotides outside the gene matches: 4. In DNA form, the CDR3 reads TGTGCCAGCAGCTCGCGGACTAGCGGGGAGGAGCTGTTTTTT. Encoded protein: CASSSRTSGEELFF.

This clone was found once. The V and J genes are TRBV5-1 and TRBJ1-1; 12 bases match TRBD1. CDR1 is SGHRS and CDR2 is YFSETQ in the germline V gene. There are 15 residues in the CDR3. V lost 4 bases to trimming and J lost 5 bases; unmatched junction nucleotides: 6. CDR3 sequence (DNA): TGCGCCAGCAGCCCCGGGACAGGGGGCTGGACTGAAGCTTTCTTT. It codes for CASSPGTGGWTEAFF.

The rearrangement links TRBV19 to TRBJ2-3; 7 bases agree with TRBD2. The CDR3 spans 18 residues. CDR1 and CDR2 from the germline V gene are LNHDA and SQIVND (reference sequence). J gave up 2 bases and V 2 bases, and 13 bases lay outside the gene matches. CDR3 DNA sequence: TGTGCCAGTAGTATAAGCGTGGGAGGGCAGGGTCACACAGATACGCAGTATTTT. Its translation: CASSISVGGQGHTDTQYF. The whole variable domain, filled in from reference TRBV19 and TRBJ2-3, reads DGGITQSPKYLFRKEGQNVTLSCEQNLNHDAMYWYRQDPGQGLRLIYYSQIVNDFQKGDIAEGYSVSREKKESFPLTVTSAQKNPTAFYLCASSISVGGQGHTDTQYFGPGTRLTVL.

This clone was picked up one time. This chain links TRBV6-1 with TRBJ1-5; perhaps TRBD1 as D (6 bases). Deletions cut 6 bases from V and 7 bases from J, with 19 bases between. From germline, CDR1 is MNHNS and CDR2 SASEGT. The CDR3 has 15 amino acids. For the CDR3, the DNA is TGTGCCAGCAGACCCAGAAATACAGGGCAACAGCCCCAGCATTTT. Protein sequence: CASRPRNTGQQPQHF.

This chain links TRBV5-1 with TRBJ2-7, with D perhaps TRBD2 (5 bases). Germline V CDR1 and CDR2: SGHRS, YFSETQ. The CDR3 extends over 14 amino acids. Between the trimmed V and J ends, which lost 2 bases and 2 bases, there was a span of 11 bases. The CDR3 DNA reads TGCGCCAGCAGCTTTGTAACGGGGACCTACGAGCAGTACTTC. It is translated as CASSFVTGTYEQYF.

This chain connects TRBV7-9 to TRBJ1-5; D is unresolved. The V gene's germline CDR1 is SEHNR and CDR2 FQNEAQ (reference sequence). Trimming took 1 base from V and 5 from J, leaving 6 bases between them. The CDR3 length is 13 residues. CDR3 protein: CASSLEADQPQHF. DNA of the CDR3: TGTGCCAGCAGCTTAGAAGCGGATCAGCCCCAGCATTTT.

The V gene is TRBV27, the J gene TRBJ1-3, with 9 bases identical to TRBD1. The CDR3 consists of 14 residues. Trimming at V came to 6 bases and at J to 2 bases, leaving 2 bases not matched to a gene. Per the germline V gene, CDR1 is MNHEY and CDR2 is SMNVEV (reference sequence). CDR3 nucleotides: TGTGCCAGCAGCGGGACAGGGCCTGGAAACACCATATATTTT. Its translation is CASSGTGPGNTIYF.

V and J are TRBV15 and TRBJ1-2, with TRBD1 matching over 8 bases. The CDR3 consists of 19 residues. Germline CDR1 reads LNHNV; CDR2 reads YYDKDF (reference sequence). V lost 1 base to trimming and J lost 1 base; unmatched junction nucleotides: 14. The CDR3 spells CATSRVARRQGRNNYGYTF. CDR3 nucleotides: TGTGCCACCAGCAGAGTGGCCAGGAGACAGGGGCGAAATAACTATGGCTACACCTTC. The whole variable domain, remainder taken from reference TRBV15 and TRBJ1-2, is DAMVIQNPRYQVTQFGKPVTLSCSQTLNHNVMYWYQQKSSQAPKLLFHYYDKDFNNEADTPDNFQSRRPNTSFCFLDIRSPGLGDTAMYLCATSRVARRQGRNNYGYTFGSGTRLTVV.

The CDR3 spells CASSPPTIYNEQFF. The CDR3 DNA reads as TGTGCCAGCAGTCCACCAACTATATACAATGAGCAGTTCTTC. This chain links TRBV27 with TRBJ2-1; D is unresolved. CDR3 length: 14 residues. Germline assignment: CDR1 MNHEY and CDR2 SMNVEV (reference sequence). Trimming took off 5 bases at V and 4 bases at J, with 12 bases between the two ends.

The chain is built from TRBV7-6 and TRBJ1-3; D is undetermined. V lost 5 bases and J 0 bases, leaving 8 bases between the germline ends. Germline CDR1 SGHVS, CDR2 FNYEAQ. The CDR3 has 14 residues. The CDR3 spells CASSPTRSGNTIYF. CDR3 nucleotide sequence: TGTGCCAGCAGCCCTACTCGCTCTGGAAACACCATATATTTT.

This chain uses TRBV27 with TRBJ2-7; D is perhaps TRBD2 (6 bases). Germline V lookup: CDR1 MNHEY, CDR2 SMNVEV (reference sequence). V was clipped by 4 bases and J by 3 bases, with 16 bases between them. The CDR3 has 15 amino acids. CDR3 DNA: TGTGCCAGCAGTTCCGGGACTGTCACCGTCTACGAGCAGTACTTC. As protein: CASSSGTVTVYEQYF.

This clone was detected once. V and J are TRBV6-5 and TRBJ2-7; 8 bases are shared with TRBD2. Per the germline V gene, CDR1 is MNHEY and CDR2 is SVGAGI. V shed 6 bases and J 0 bases; nucleotides not matched to a gene: 4. This CDR3 comprises 14 residues. This CDR3 reads CASRSGGSSYEQYF. In DNA, the CDR3 is TGTGCCAGCAGGTCGGGGGGGAGCTCCTACGAGCAGTACTTC.

V is TRBV6-1 and J is TRBJ1-3; D unclear. The CDR3 runs 14 residues. Trimming took off 6 bases at V and 0 bases at J, with 9 bases between the two ends. Germline CDR1 reads MNHNS; CDR2 reads SASEGT. The CDR3 is CASRQLSSGNTIYF. The CDR3 coding sequence is TGTGCCAGCAGACAGCTGAGCTCTGGAAACACCATATATTTT.

The chain combines TRBV4-1 with TRBJ1-2; D is ambiguous. The CDR3 is 17 residues long. Germline CDR1 reads MGHRA; CDR2 reads YSYEKL. The V end lost 0 bases, the J end lost 3 bases, and 17 bases lay between the germline ends. In nucleotides, the CDR3 is TGCGCCAGCAGCCAAGATATGAGGGAGGGATGGGACTATGGCTACACCTTC. This sequence encodes CASSQDMREGWDYGYTF.

The rearrangement uses TRBV29-1 and TRBJ1-2, with D uncertain. CDR3 length: 11 residues. Trimming left V 0 bases short and J 8 bases short, with 7 bases between. Germline-derived CDR1 and CDR2 are SQVTM and ANQGSEA. CDR3 amino acids: CSVEDREGYTF. CDR3 nucleotides: TGCAGCGTTGAAGATCGTGAGGGCTACACCTTC.

V gene TRBV6-1 combines with J gene TRBJ2-7; D may be TRBD1 (5 bases). V was trimmed by 10 bases and J by 5 bases, leaving 18 bases between them. This CDR3 is built from 13 residues. In germline, CDR1 is MNHNS, CDR2 SASEGT. The CDR3 DNA sequence: TGTGCCACCACCTTTCATTCAGGGAACGAGCAGTACTTC. Protein product: CATTFHSGNEQYF.

This clone was detected ten times or more. This sequence joins TRBV6-1 and TRBJ2-7; maybe TRBD1 (6 bases). Germline CDR1 MNHNS, CDR2 SASEGT. V dropped 1 base and J dropped 3 bases, with 13 bases sitting between them. CDR3 size: 15 residues. The CDR3 region is CASSEGWEGGYEQYF. CDR3 nucleotides: TGTGCCAGCAGTGAAGGGTGGGAAGGGGGCTACGAGCAGTACTTC.

V gene TRBV11-2 combines with J gene TRBJ2-7; TRBD1 matches at 8 bases. The CDR3 spans 16 residues. Germline V gene data show CDR1 as SGHAT and CDR2 as FQNNGV. Losses at the gene ends were 5 bases for V and 3 bases for J; bases not matched to a gene: 12. The DNA for the CDR3 is TGTGCCAGCAGCAAACGAACAGGGGGAGGTATCTACGAGCAGTACTTC. Its translation: CASSKRTGGGIYEQYF.

This clone was found a few times. The chain has TRBV6-5 and TRBJ2-7; 7 bases map to TRBD1. Per germline, CDR1 MNHEY and CDR2 SVGAGI. The CDR3 spans 14 residues. Trimming cost V 2 bases and J 1 base; bases outside gene matches: 2. In DNA, the CDR3 is TGTGCCAGCAGTTACAGGGGGCTTTCCTACGAGCAGTACTTC. It yields the protein CASSYRGLSYEQYF.

The chain carries TRBV12-5 and TRBJ2-7; D might be TRBD1 (5 bases). CDR1 and CDR2 (germline): LGHNT, FRNRAP. Trimming stripped 5 bases from V and 4 bases from J, with 12 bases between. The CDR3 is 13 residues long. The CDR3 nucleotides read TGTGCTAGTGGTAACCACTCAGGGTACGAGCAGTACTTC. It translates to CASGNHSGYEQYF.

The rearrangement joins TRBV7-2 to TRBJ2-5; 12 positions agree with TRBD2. This CDR3 is built from 18 residues. The germline CDR1 and CDR2 sequences are SGHTA and FQGNSA. The trim removed 4 bases at V and 7 bases at J, leaving 16 bases unmatched. CDR3 sequence: CASSSPITSGGTKATQYF. DNA for the CDR3: TGTGCCAGCAGCTCCCCGATAACTAGCGGGGGGACCAAGGCGACCCAGTACTTC.

CDR3 in DNA: TGTGCCAGCACCTCCGAGCTCAATACGCAGTATTTT. Protein: CASTSELNTQYF. The chain joins TRBV6-1 to TRBJ2-3; D unresolved. Trimming left V 7 bases short and J 7 bases short, with 12 bases between. The CDR3 contains 12 residues. Per germline, CDR1 MNHNS and CDR2 SASEGT.

This clone occurred a few times. The chain employs TRBV15 and TRBJ1-6; D uncertain. The germline V gene has CDR1 LNHNV and CDR2 YYDKDF (reference sequence). The CDR3 covers 15 residues. V lost 1 base to trimming and J lost 5 bases, with 9 bases between them. CDR3 region: CATSRVRQDNSPLHF. The CDR3 region has the DNA TGTGCCACCAGCAGAGTTCGGCAGGATAATTCACCCCTCCACTTT.

The J gene is TRBJ1-1, the V gene TRBV5-1; tentatively, D is TRBD1 (5 bases). Trimming cost V 0 bases and J 0 bases, with 12 bases left between them. CDR1 SGHRS and CDR2 YFSETQ come from the germline V gene. The CDR3 sequence is 16 residues long. DNA of the CDR3: TGCGCCAGCAGCTTGGTGTCGCGGGGGATGAACACTGAAGCTTTCTTT. Translation: CASSLVSRGMNTEAFF.

About this clone: Other DNA sequences in the sample encode the same CDR3. The chain carries TRBV28 and TRBJ2-5; D ambiguous. Germline CDR1 and CDR2: MDHEN and SYDVKM. The germline V and J ends were trimmed by 2 bases and 4 bases, with 2 bases remaining between them. CDR3 length: 11 residues. In nucleotides, the CDR3 is TGTGCCAGCAGTTTACGAGAGACCCAGTACTTC. Its protein product is CASSLRETQYF.